This T cell receptor (beta chain) was captured in a study of OX40 agonist ivuxolimab in advanced cancers. The overall study: As their treatment, patients were administered ivuxolimab, an agonistic anti-OX40 (CD134) antibody. Ivuxolimab was administered intravenously to patients at 0.01 to 10 mg/kg every 2 weeks.

Germline V gives CDR1 MNHNS, CDR2 SASEGT. The CDR3 length is 15 residues. Losses at the gene ends were 5 bases for V and 6 bases for J; bases not matched to a gene: 8. Repertoires were generated with immunoSEQ multiplex PCR, while TCRdb's copy carries only in-frame clones and drops some. The sample carries tens of thousands of clones, approximately 90% recorded once. The sequences come from CD4+ or CD8+ T cells sorted from blood, collected in a trial of the OX40 agonist ivuxolimab. This chain connects TRBV6-1 to TRBJ1-1; 11 bases agree with TRBD1. This receptor was taken from an adult with an advanced solid tumor such as melanoma, head and neck, liver or kidney cancer. The CDR3 is CASSRTGGPKAEAFF. Written as DNA, the CDR3 is TGTGCCAGCAGTAGGACAGGGGGCCCGAAGGCTGAAGCTTTCTTT.